The present entry profiles one T cell receptor beta chain with its context. The ends were cut back, 3 bases at V and 4 bases at J, with 7 bases in the middle. CDR3 length: 14 amino acids. Germline CDR1 MNHEY, CDR2 SMNVEV (reference sequence). These data come from a study of blood T cell repertoires in COVID-19. Overall study context: The United States, Italy and Spain were the sources of the acute and convalescent COVID-19 samples. The cDNA or gDNA used as material had been derived from T cells, B-cell-depleted T cells, or PBMCs.

Authors' processing steps: Reference gene primer amplification in the assay estimated nucleated cell counts. Assay: immunoSEQ multiplex PCR; the TCRdb copy retains only in-frame clones and omits some. D and trimming were read from the DNA, whereas the V and J calls and clone size are those reported in that table. This sample has 53,000 or so clones; 79% occur once, and the top ten carry under 3.5%. Specimen: peripheral blood. The TCR sequence derives from a man between 60 and 70 years old with acute or convalescent COVID-19. This sequence joins TRBV27 and TRBJ1-6; possible D gene TRBD1, 5 bases. CDR3 coding DNA: TGTGCCAGCAGTTTCCAGGGATATAATTCACCCCTCCACTTT. Translating it yields CASSFQGYNSPLHF.